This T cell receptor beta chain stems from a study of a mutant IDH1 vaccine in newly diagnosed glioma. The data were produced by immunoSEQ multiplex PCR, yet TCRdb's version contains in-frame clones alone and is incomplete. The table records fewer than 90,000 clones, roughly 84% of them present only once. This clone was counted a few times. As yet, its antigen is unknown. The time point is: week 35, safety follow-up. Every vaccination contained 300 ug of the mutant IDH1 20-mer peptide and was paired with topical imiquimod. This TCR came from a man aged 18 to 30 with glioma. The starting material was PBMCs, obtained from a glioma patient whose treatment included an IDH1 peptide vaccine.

Here the CDR3 DNA reads TGTGCCAGCAGCCTCTTACGGGACGGCTATCAGCCCCAGCATTTT. It is translated as CASSLLRDGYQPQHF. V usage is TRBV7-2 and J usage is TRBJ1-5; a weak D match, TRBD1 (5 bases). Germline CDR1 and CDR2: SGHTA and FQGNSA. This CDR3 is built from 15 residues. Trimming removed 5 bases at V and 5 bases at J, with 16 bases between.